Each of the 9 T cell receptor beta chains below was sequenced from the same sample in a study of regulatory T cells in long-lasting Graves disease. Building the TCR beta libraries relied on iRepertoire HTBI primers, and CDR3 regions underwent Arm-PCR. TCRdb re-called the multiplex PCR reads through MiXCR, storing one row per CDR3 protein. This sample has hundreds of thousands of distinct CDR3 sequences, with around 15% found just once. Time point described: newly diagnosed GD, antithyroid drugs for less than 3 months. Construction of the TCR library relied on RNA isolated from PBMCs. In addition, the sample was reused for a study of T cells in Graves' hyperthyroidism and ophthalmopathy.

Sample: peripheral blood mononuclear cells (PBMCs), taken at new diagnosis, from a patient treated with antithyroid drugs. All receptors come from a woman in her 30s with Graves disease.

This clonotype has a handful of counts. This chain links TRBV20-1 with TRBJ1-5; D not certain. Trimming took off 2 bases at V and 1 base at J, with 9 bases between the two ends. CDR1 DFQATT and CDR2 SNEGSKA come from the germline V gene (reference sequence). This CDR3 has 14 amino acids. In nucleotides, the CDR3 is TGCAGTGCTAGATCCGGGTTCAGCAATCAGCCCCAGCATTTT. It encodes CSARSGFSNQPQHF.

The rearrangement joins TRBV30 to TRBJ1-2; D gene ambiguous. The germline V gene encodes CDR1 GTSNPN and CDR2 SVGIG (reference sequence). Between the trimmed V and J ends, which lost 4 bases and 2 bases, there was a span of 11 bases. The CDR3 is 13 amino acids. The CDR3 is CAWTGQANYGYTF. As DNA, the CDR3 is TGTGCCTGGACGGGCCAGGCCAACTATGGCTACACCTTC.

This clonotype has just a few counts. This chain joins TRBV7-9 and TRBJ1-6; D possibly corresponds to TRBD1 (5 bases). Trimming removed 6 bases at V and 5 bases at J, with 14 bases between. This CDR3 has 15 amino acids. CDR1 and CDR2 (germline): SEHNR, FQNEAQ (reference sequence). In nucleotides, the CDR3 is TGTGCCAGCAGTCCCCGGGGCGCTAATAATTCACCCCTCCACTTT. It encodes CASSPRGANNSPLHF.

This clonotype came up a few times. V gene TRBV20-1 combines with J gene TRBJ2-7, with 10 bases identical to TRBD2. The CDR3 totals 16 residues. Germline V gene data show CDR1 as DFQATT and CDR2 as SNEGSKA (reference sequence). After removal of 4 bases from V and 3 bases from J, the junction contained 12 bases not matched to a gene. CDR3 protein: CSATSPLAGVVYEQYF. The DNA for the CDR3 is TGCAGTGCTACCTCCCCTCTAGCGGGAGTTGTCTACGAGCAGTACTTC.

This clonotype was counted at least ten times. CDR3 residues: CSVDRGRTANQETQYF. CDR3 in DNA: TGCAGCGTTGATCGAGGGAGAACCGCGAACCAAGAGACCCAGTACTTC. This chain uses TRBV29-1 with TRBJ2-5; TRBD2 is a possible D gene (5 bases). The CDR3 contains 16 residues. The germline CDR1 and CDR2 sequences are SQVTM and ANQGSEA. The ends were cut back, 3 bases at V and 0 bases at J, with 17 bases in the middle.

This clonotype was counted a few times. V and J are TRBV2 and TRBJ1-3; D remains unclear. The CDR3 runs 10 residues. CDR1 SNHLY and CDR2 FYNNEI come from the germline V gene. V was trimmed by 8 bases and J by 8 bases, leaving 7 bases between them. The CDR3 here is CASLGHTIYF. The CDR3 region has the DNA TGTGCCAGCCTCGGACACACCATATATTTT.

The V gene is TRBV18, the J gene TRBJ1-6, with D hard to call. Germline values: CDR1 KGHSH, CDR2 LQKENI. The CDR3 runs to 12 residues. Trimming cost V 6 bases and J 9 bases, with 9 bases left between them. CDR3 sequence: CASSLDGSPLHF. CDR3 DNA sequence: TGTGCCAGCTCGCTCGATGGTTCACCCCTCCACTTT.

The V gene is TRBV19, the J gene TRBJ2-1; D ambiguous. The ends were cut back, 9 bases at V and 3 bases at J, with 18 bases in the middle. This CDR3 region has 15 residues. Per germline, CDR1 LNHDA and CDR2 SQIVND (reference sequence). CDR3 nucleotide sequence: TGTGCCAGCAATACGGTTGTTAGTAGCTACAATGAGCAGTTCTTC. The encoded protein is CASNTVVSSYNEQFF.

The table lists this clonotype with many counts. The chain uses TRBV7-2 and TRBJ1-2; 7 bases map to TRBD1. The CDR3 runs 15 residues. J gave up 4 bases and V 7 bases, and 12 bases lay outside the gene matches. Germline CDR1 and CDR2: SGHTA and FQGNSA. The CDR3 spells CASTTPGGSTYGYTF. In DNA form, the CDR3 reads TGTGCCAGCACCACCCCAGGGGGATCAACCTATGGCTACACCTTC. Drawing the rest from reference TRBV7-2 and TRBJ1-2, the complete variable domain is GAGVSQSPSNKVTEKGKDVELRCDPISGHTALYWYRQSLGQGLEFLIYFQGNSAPDKSGLPSDRFSAERTGGSVSTLTIQRTQQEDSAVYLCASTTPGGSTYGYTFGSGTRLTVV.